The clone carrying this T cell receptor (beta chain) has at least ten counts. The data were taken from a study of early T cells in non-severe SARS-CoV-2 infection. Individually, cDNA molecules had unique molecular identifiers attached to them. TCRdb fed the 5' RACE reads into MiXCR, producing one record per CDR3 protein. The data contain 30,000 to 40,000 distinct CDR3 sequences, 5% to 6.5% of them singletons. The germline V and J ends were trimmed by 8 bases and 7 bases, with 15 bases remaining between them. The CDR3 has 14 residues. Looked up from germline, CDR1 is MNHNY and CDR2 is SVGAGI (reference sequence).

Material for sequencing was whole blood. The chain combines TRBV6-6 with TRBJ1-6; tentative D call: TRBD1 (5 bases). The clonotype comes from an adult who was a healthcare worker with PCR-confirmed SARS-CoV-2 infection or an uninfected control (not recorded which). The DNA for the CDR3 is TGTGCCAGCCTCTTCGACAGTACAAATTCACCCCTCCACTTT. Encoded protein: CASLFDSTNSPLHF.